The clone carrying this TCR beta chain appeared once. The antigen remains undetermined. This record belongs to a study of cytomegalovirus exposure and HLA in healthy donors. Vbeta (60) and Jbeta (13) primers were used in the PCR. Clones were read by immunoSEQ multiplex PCR, and TCRdb kept only the in-frame ones, dropping some. The table records approximately 140,000 clones, more than 75% of them present only once. Trimming took off 2 bases at V and 4 bases at J, with 11 bases between the two ends. Germline assignment: CDR1 MNHEY and CDR2 SMNVEV (reference sequence). The CDR3 has 14 amino acids. Broader study findings: Available immune exposure information covered CMV serostatus only. Most CMV-associated TCR beta chains appeared HLA-restricted in a later analysis. HLA-A and HLA-B allele assignments for most subjects were reportedly predicted accurately using TCR beta sequences.

The rearrangement uses TRBV27 and TRBJ1-1, with D possibly TRBD1 on 5 matching bases. This clonotype was sampled from a man aged 40-49 years in good health and CMV-seronegative. The source material was PBMCs. The CDR3 here is CASSLGGGGTEAFF. CDR3 sequence (DNA): TGTGCCAGCAGTTTAGGCGGGGGAGGCACTGAAGCTTTCTTT.